This entry lists 3 T cell receptor beta chains sequenced from one sample in a study of T-cell reconstitution after alpha-beta-depleted transplantation in children. Preparation of the TCRbeta library was carried out with unique molecular identifiers. Each CDR3 protein gets one entry after TCRdb re-called the PCR reads with MiXCR. In the table there are some 340,000 distinct CDR3 sequences, around a tenth of which are singletons. This specimen consisted of PBMCs from the stem cell graft donor, obtained from the stem cell graft. These receptors were obtained from a human donor who donated a stem cell graft to a child with acute lymphoblastic leukemia.

This rearrangement joins TRBV27 to TRBJ2-1; tentative D call: TRBD2 (6 bases). Germline V lookup: CDR1 MNHEY, CDR2 SMNVEV (reference sequence). The CDR3 extends over 13 amino acids. Trimming removed 6 bases from V and 2 bases from J, with 8 bases in between. For the CDR3, the DNA is TGTGCCAGCAGGGAGGGGACCTACAATGAGCAGTTCTTC. Its translation: CASREGTYNEQFF.

This clonotype was detected only a few times. V gene TRBV6-5 combines with J gene TRBJ2-3; no reliable D call. This CDR3 is 13 amino acids long. CDR1 and CDR2 (germline): MNHEY, SVGAGI. V lost 2 bases and J lost 2, with 5 bases in between. The DNA for the CDR3 is TGTGCCAGCAGTTACAAAAACACAGATACGCAGTATTTT. It translates to CASSYKNTDTQYF.

The chain employs TRBV29-1 and TRBJ2-5; D possibly uses TRBD1 or TRBD2 (6 bases each). The germline gives CDR1 SQVTM, CDR2 ANQGSEA. The CDR3 has 19 residues. V shed 5 bases and J shed 5 bases, with 33 bases lying between them. The CDR3 is CSVRGSRRDSINHGETQYF. The CDR3 bases are TGCAGCGTTAGGGGGAGCCGCCGGGACTCCATAAACCATGGGGAGACCCAGTACTTC.